This T cell receptor (beta chain) was captured by sequencing in a study of OX40 agonist ivuxolimab in advanced cancers. Overall study context: From roughly 20 to 85 years was the age range, with a mean of roughly 64 years, and approximately 80% were male.

The CDR3 contains 16 residues. V was pared by 2 bases and J by 2 bases, with 15 bases between. Germline CDR1 is LGHNA and CDR2 is YNFKEQ. Study outcomes and limitations: The antigen specificity of the peripheral T cells (those that were expanded) was not determined. The study found that CD8+ T cells averaged more expanded clones than CD4+.

Notes on this clone: Its antigen is not identified.

Using immunoSEQ multiplex PCR, the repertoire was profiled, and TCRdb retains in-frame clones only, with some absent. The sample lists about 40,000 clones; approximately 78% were seen once. This chain uses TRBV4-2 with TRBJ1-2; D perhaps matches TRBD1 (5 bases). The sequence was collected from an adult with an advanced solid tumor such as melanoma, head and neck, liver or kidney cancer. The sample in question was CD4+ or CD8+ T cells sorted from blood, obtained in a trial of the OX40 agonist ivuxolimab. The CDR3 region has the DNA TGTGCCAGCAGCCAAAACATAGGGTCAGGGAACTATGGCTACACCTTC. Residues: CASSQNIGSGNYGYTF.